The rows below give T cell receptor beta chains drawn from one sample of a study of blood T cell repertoires in COVID-19. Some clones are missing from TCRdb's copy, which holds only in-frame ones; the method was immunoSEQ multiplex PCR. The sample lists about 190,000 clones, about 85% occurring once. Material: peripheral blood. Receptors originate from a man aged 30 to 39 with acute or convalescent COVID-19. CDR3s include the opening cysteine and the closing phenylalanine or tryptophan. The D gene is left open where the match is weak. Only some rows state a clone size, as once, few, many or a class for expanded clones.

v_call	clone_size	d_call	j_call	cdr3_aa	cdr3_nt
TRBV30	NA	TRBD1	TRBJ1-2	CACSPRQGSYTF	TGTGCCTGTTCACCCCGACAGGGGAGCTACACCTTC
TRBV5-1	NA	TRBD2	TRBJ2-2	CASSLPRGGTNTGELFF	TGCGCCAGCAGCTTGCCCCGCGGGGGGACGAACACCGGGGAGCTGTTTTTT
TRBV9	NA	TRBD2	TRBJ2-5	CASSVDTAGGLETQYF	TGTGCCAGCAGCGTAGACACAGCGGGAGGGCTTGAGACCCAGTACTTC
TRBV27	NA	NA	TRBJ2-7	CASSLQGSLYEQYF	TGTGCCAGCAGTTTACAGGGTTCCCTCTACGAGCAGTACTTC
TRBV18	NA	TRBD1	TRBJ1-5	CASSPPTGGPGPQHF	TGTGCCAGCTCACCACCGACAGGGGGGCCGGGGCCCCAGCATTTT
TRBV10-1	once	NA	TRBJ2-1	CASSESSYGYSYNEQFF	TGCGCCAGCAGTGAGTCTTCTTACGGTTACTCCTACAATGAGCAGTTCTTC
TRBV30	NA	NA	TRBJ1-2	CAWSVAAYGYTF	TGTGCCTGGAGTGTAGCGGCGTATGGCTACACCTTC
TRBV6-5	NA	TRBD2	TRBJ2-3	CASSRLAGSDTQYF	TGTGCCAGCAGCCGACTAGCGGGCTCAGATACGCAGTATTTT
TRBV7-8	NA	NA	TRBJ2-6	CASSRVADPGANVLTF	TGTGCCAGCAGCCGAGTGGCTGATCCTGGGGCCAACGTCCTGACTTTC
TRBV18	NA	TRBD1	TRBJ2-1	CASSPGQGIEQFF	TGTGCCAGCTCACCGGGACAGGGGATTGAGCAGTTCTTC
TRBV5-1	NA	TRBD1	TRBJ2-2	CASSPKPQSVRDRDTGELFF	TGCGCCAGCAGCCCCAAGCCGCAGAGTGTCCGGGACAGGGACACCGGGGAGCTGTTTTTT
TRBV27	NA	TRBD2	TRBJ2-5	CASSFTGLSQETQYF	TGTGCCAGCAGTTTTACGGGACTATCACAAGAGACCCAGTACTTC
TRBV5-6	NA	TRBD1	TRBJ2-7	CASSSLGQNYEQYF	TGTGCCAGCAGCAGCTTGGGACAGAACTACGAGCAGTACTTC
TRBV30	NA	NA	TRBJ1-2	CAWYRVFYGYTF	TGTGCCTGGTACAGGGTATTCTATGGCTACACCTTC
TRBV19	NA	TRBD1	TRBJ2-7	CASSNQGASYEQYF	TGTGCCAGTAGTAACCAGGGGGCTTCCTACGAGCAGTACTTC
TRBV7-8	NA	NA	TRBJ2-7	CASSSYAGILSYEQYF	TGTGCCAGCAGCTCCTACGCCGGGATACTCTCCTACGAGCAGTACTTC
TRBV19	NA	NA	TRBJ2-2	CASSRGWGNTGELFF	TGTGCCAGTAGTCGGGGTTGGGGGAACACCGGGGAGCTGTTTTTT
TRBV30	NA	NA	TRBJ1-1	CAWTPGSVEAFF	TGTGCCTGGACCCCGGGGTCCGTTGAAGCTTTCTTT
TRBV6-5	NA	NA	TRBJ1-6	CASSYGGGSPLHF	TGTGCCAGCAGTTACGGAGGAGGCTCACCCCTCCACTTT
TRBV5-1	NA	NA	TRBJ2-7	CASSLFPGGSYEQYF	TGCGCCAGCAGCTTGTTCCCTGGCGGGTCCTACGAGCAGTACTTC
TRBV21-1	NA	NA	TRBJ2-7	CAGHLPGQGARGGYF	TGTGCCGGCCATTTACCGGGACAGGGGGCTAGGGGAGGGTACTTC
TRBV18	NA	TRBD1	TRBJ1-2	CASSLTDRLGNGYTF	TGTGCCAGCTCTCTGACGGACAGGTTAGGGAATGGCTACACCTTC
TRBV3-1/TRBV3-2	NA	TRBD2	TRBJ2-3	CASSQDGTSGDTQYF	TGTGCCAGCAGCCAAGACGGGACTAGCGGGGATACGCAGTATTTT
TRBV6-1	NA	NA	TRBJ1-2	CASSENRVGYTF	TGTGCCAGCAGTGAAAACAGGGTCGGCTACACCTTC
TRBV10-3	few	NA	TRBJ1-6	CAISETASYNSPLHF	TGTGCCATCAGTGAGACAGCCTCCTATAATTCACCCCTCCACTTT
TRBV6-2/TRBV6-3	once	TRBD2	TRBJ2-3	CASSYSTSGADTQYF	TGTGCCAGCAGTTACTCGACTAGCGGGGCAGATACGCAGTATTTT
TRBV3-1/TRBV3-2	NA	TRBD1	TRBJ2-1	CASSNRDRGRGEQFF	TGTGCCAGCAGCAACAGGGACAGGGGTCGCGGTGAGCAGTTCTTC
TRBV10-1	NA	NA	TRBJ1-1	CASSEGSGISEAFF	TGCGCCAGCAGTGAAGGATCAGGCATCAGTGAAGCTTTCTTT
TRBV6-5	NA	NA	TRBJ2-4	CASTEQGLAKNIQYF	TGTGCCAGCACCGAACAGGGCTTGGCCAAAAACATTCAGTACTTC
TRBV27	NA	NA	TRBJ1-1	CASARATEAFF	TGTGCCAGCGCCCGAGCCACTGAAGCTTTCTTT
TRBV7-3	NA	NA	TRBJ2-1	CASSLSGADEQFF	TGTGCCAGCAGCTTAAGTGGGGCCGACGAGCAGTTCTTC
TRBV28	NA	NA	TRBJ1-3	CASSRVRGIANTIYF	TGTGCCAGCAGTCGGGTCAGGGGAATTGCTAACACCATATATTTT
TRBV5-1	NA	NA	TRBJ2-2	CASRSYSGKTNTGELFF	TGCGCCAGCCGCTCCTATTCGGGAAAAACGAACACCGGGGAGCTGTTTTTT
TRBV19	NA	TRBD2	TRBJ2-3	CASSDHSGSLTDTQYF	TGTGCCAGTAGTGACCATAGCGGGAGTCTGACAGATACGCAGTATTTT
TRBV5-1	NA	NA	TRBJ2-3	CASSLETAFGADTQYF	TGCGCCAGCAGCTTGGAGACAGCTTTCGGTGCAGATACGCAGTATTTT
TRBV6-4	NA	TRBD1	TRBJ1-1	CASSESTGGLIAFF	TGTGCCAGCAGTGAAAGTACAGGGGGGCTGATAGCTTTCTTT
TRBV7-9	NA	NA	TRBJ1-4	CASSLAIRGASTNEKLFF	TGTGCCAGCAGCCTAGCAATAAGGGGCGCCTCAACTAATGAAAAACTGTTTTTT
TRBV19	NA	TRBD2	TRBJ2-1	CASSPLGPRASGRANEQFF	TGTGCCAGTAGTCCCCTGGGCCCTAGGGCTAGCGGGAGGGCCAATGAGCAGTTCTTC
TRBV19	NA	NA	TRBJ2-1	CASSIRGEQFF	TGTGCCAGTAGTATCAGGGGTGAGCAGTTCTTC
TRBV4-2	NA	NA	TRBJ1-3	CASSQDGTINTIYF	TGTGCCAGCAGCCAAGATGGGACAATCAACACCATATATTTT
TRBV18	NA	TRBD2	TRBJ2-7	CASSPFSGISSYEQYF	TGTGCCAGCTCACCCTTTAGCGGGATTAGCTCCTACGAGCAGTACTTC